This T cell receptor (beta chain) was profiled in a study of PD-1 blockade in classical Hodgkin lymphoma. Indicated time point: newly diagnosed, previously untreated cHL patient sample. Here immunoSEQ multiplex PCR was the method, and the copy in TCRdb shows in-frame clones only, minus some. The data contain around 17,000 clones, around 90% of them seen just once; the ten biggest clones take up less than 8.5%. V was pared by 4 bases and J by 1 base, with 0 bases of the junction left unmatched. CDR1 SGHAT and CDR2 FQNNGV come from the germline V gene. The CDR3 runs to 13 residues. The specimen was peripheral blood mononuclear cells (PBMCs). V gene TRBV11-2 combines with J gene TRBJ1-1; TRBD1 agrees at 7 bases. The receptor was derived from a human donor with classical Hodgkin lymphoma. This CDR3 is CASSWDRNTEAFF. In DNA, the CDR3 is TGTGCCAGCAGCTGGGACAGGAACACTGAAGCTTTCTTT. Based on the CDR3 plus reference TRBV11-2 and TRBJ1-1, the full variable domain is EAGVAQSPRYKIIEKRQSVAFWCNPISGHATLYWYQQILGQGPKLLIQFQNNGVVDDSQLPKDRFSAERLKGVDSTLKIQPAKLEDSAVYLCASSWDRNTEAFFGQGTRLTVV.